This T cell receptor (beta chain) was recorded in a study of shared clonotypes between healthy human individuals (dated by TCRdb to 2020 to 2021). About the full investigation: The cohort included three men and a couple of women between 18 and 49 years of age. Libraries were prepared and TCR repertoires were sequenced by different laboratories using diverse techniques, in order to increase sequencing depth and limit assay-specific biases. For each donor, CD4 naive and CD4 memory were each given three plates, CD8 naive was given two plates, and CD8 memory was given one plate. The study deeply sequenced blood TCR repertoires of about five healthy adults to estimate repertoire size and the extent of clonotype sharing between individuals. Leukapheresis yielded between about 0.94 and 10 billion PBMCs per donor.

Healthy HIV-negative adults with no recently reported acute infections or vaccinations were included as donors. Every donor was a Caucasian adult residing in Nashville, Tennessee, USA. CD4+ T cells were enriched by magnetic negative selection; naive cells were then positively selected on CD45RA, and the negative fraction formed the memory subset. Blood was collected by leukapheresis, and PBMCs were isolated by Ficoll-Histopaque density gradient centrifugation and then cryopreserved in liquid nitrogen vapor phase. Purity and quantity of every magnetically sorted T cell population were checked by analytical flow cytometry. From each sorted fraction, genomic DNA was isolated and quantified by UV absorbance on a Nanodrop 2000c. Points the paper makes about the study in general: Estimated clonotype richness was generally larger for naive than for memory subsets. Sampling was restricted to blood, and TCR repertoires in tissues likely differ from the TCR repertoires found in blood. Rarefaction of sorted-subset datasets indicated incomplete sequencing despite the large sequencing depth. Compared with non-shared clonotypes, clonotypes shared by all four sorted-subset donors had higher generation probabilities. About 5% of naive CD4, 3.5% of naive CD8, 2.3% of memory CD4, and about 0.4% of memory CD8 clonotypes were shared across several donors. Because the study included only a small number of donors, the genetic and exposure-history diversity represented was limited. Based on pairwise subsampling, the degree of clonotype sharing among donors was expected to be affected by sequencing depth.

About this clone: Its antigen remains undetermined. No qualities accompany the bases; no much larger clone lies one base away.

Unmatched junction bases come to 14, with V trimmed by 4 bases and J by 8 bases. The CDR3 starts with the cysteine, ends with the phenylalanine, and has 16 residues. CDR3 DNA only is kept here, 48 bases in frame from base 1. CDR1 and CDR2 were assigned from the germline V gene as SQVTM and ANQGSEA. Using the deep immunoSEQ assay, multiplex PCR amplified TCR CDR3 regions from genomic DNA. Extracted genomic DNA from each cell subset was spread evenly across all wells of several immunoSEQ 96-well plates, with each plate serving as a replicate. Each replicate PCR for sorted subsets received about 210 ng genomic DNA, equal to about 30,000 T cell genomes. Purified libraries were measured with a Qubit 3.0 fluorometer, size-checked on a Bioanalyzer 2100, and measured again with the KAPA Library Quantification kit. Every immunoSEQ 96-well plate was sequenced on a dedicated single-read 150-cycle Illumina NextSeq 550 flow cell. Turning to the authors' computational methods: Because only junctional sequences without quality scores were contained in the immunoSEQ output, filtering matching that applied to full-length reads could not be performed. To assign V/J genes and CDR3, sequences were annotated using PyIR, a Python wrapper for IgBLAST v1.9, with IMGT germline references. Reads were filtered out if the reads had weak V/J assignments (E-value above 1e-6), no CDR3, stop codons, out-of-frame junctions, or ambiguous translated residues. V3J clonotypes were defined as sequences sharing the same inferred V gene, J gene, and CDR3 amino acid sequence. The percentage overlap between two repertoires was calculated by dividing the number of shared unique clonotypes by the size of the smaller repertoire. RTK rarefaction, the Chao1 estimator, and Recon v2.1 estimates of unobserved clonotypes were used to assess repertoire richness. For all TCRbeta clonotypes obtained by the gDNA method from several donors, generation probabilities were computed with OLGA. What TCRdb holds here is the immuneACCESS table cut down to in-frame rearrangements. Part of the clones is not present; checked against another copy, under half of the missing clones reflect an unresolved V gene, and the others are unexplained. The V and J calls and the clone size are those of that table, but D and trimming were determined from the DNA. Recorded for this sample are some 1.5 million clones; approximately 96% of them occurred a single time. Approximately 1.2% of the sample comes from the top ten.

The TCR sequence derives from a man under 40 in good health. The sequenced sample was naive CD4+ T cells sorted from blood. This specimen's cell subset or site label, interpreted: CD45RA+ positively selected. Recombination joined TRBV29-1 with TRBJ2-4, and TRBD2 matches 10 of the central bases. DNA sequence: TGCAGCGTTGGGAAGGGGGGCGCTAGCGGGAGTTACATTCAGTACTTC. It codes for CSVGKGGASGSYIQYF.